What follows describes a single TCR beta chain. This specimen belongs to a study of shared clonotypes between healthy human individuals. CDR3 size: 12 residues. Germline assignment: CDR1 SNHLY and CDR2 FYNNEI. Samples underwent the assay at deep level. Sequencing was performed with immunoSEQ multiplex PCR; in TCRdb, only in-frame clones are kept and a portion is missing. The sample comprises millions of clones, 90% to 95% of which are singletons, and 0.1% to 0.15% rests with the top ten. Sequences were obtained from naive CD4+ T cells sorted from blood. Subset given: CD45RA+ positively selected. The chain carries TRBV2 and TRBJ2-7; a possible D gene is TRBD1 (5 bases). This TCR came from a man younger than 30 in good health. DNA for the CDR3: TGTGCTCAGGGTAGGCAGCAATACGAGCAGTACTTC. Translating it yields CAQGRQQYEQYF.